Described below is a single TCR beta chain sequence and its context. The data belong to a study of Graves' ophthalmopathy and Graves' hyperthyroidism. The CDR3 loop spans 15 amino acids. The V end lost 6 bases, the J end lost 2 bases, and 16 bases lay between the germline ends. Germline loops: CDR1 MDHEN, CDR2 SYDVKM. The sequenced template was RNA, covering the TCR beta CDR3 region. The first round was an RT-PCR with HTBI primers, and the second round was a multiplex PCR. TCRdb passed the multiplex PCR reads through MiXCR, listing each CDR3 protein once. Here the sample spans 400,000 to 450,000 distinct CDR3 sequences, under 25% being singletons.

V is TRBV28 and J is TRBJ2-5; D gene unclear. What was sequenced was peripheral blood. This TCR derives from a woman younger than 30 with stable Graves' hyperthyroidism. The CDR3 loop is CASRLLSEMQETQYF. CDR3 DNA sequence: TGTGCCAGCAGGCTCCTAAGCGAGATGCAAGAGACCCAGTACTTC.